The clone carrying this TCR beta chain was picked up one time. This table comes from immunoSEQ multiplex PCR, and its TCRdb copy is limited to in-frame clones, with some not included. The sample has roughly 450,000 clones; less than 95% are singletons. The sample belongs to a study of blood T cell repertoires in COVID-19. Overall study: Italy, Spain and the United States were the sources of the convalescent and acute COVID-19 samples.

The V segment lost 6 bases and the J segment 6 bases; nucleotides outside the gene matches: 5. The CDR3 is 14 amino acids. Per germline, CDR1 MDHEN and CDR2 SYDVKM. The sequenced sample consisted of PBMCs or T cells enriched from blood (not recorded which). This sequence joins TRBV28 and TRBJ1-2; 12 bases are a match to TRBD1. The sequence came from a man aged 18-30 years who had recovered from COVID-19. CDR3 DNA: TGTGCCAGCAGCCCGGGACAGGGGGCACATGGCTACACCTTC. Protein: CASSPGQGAHGYTF.